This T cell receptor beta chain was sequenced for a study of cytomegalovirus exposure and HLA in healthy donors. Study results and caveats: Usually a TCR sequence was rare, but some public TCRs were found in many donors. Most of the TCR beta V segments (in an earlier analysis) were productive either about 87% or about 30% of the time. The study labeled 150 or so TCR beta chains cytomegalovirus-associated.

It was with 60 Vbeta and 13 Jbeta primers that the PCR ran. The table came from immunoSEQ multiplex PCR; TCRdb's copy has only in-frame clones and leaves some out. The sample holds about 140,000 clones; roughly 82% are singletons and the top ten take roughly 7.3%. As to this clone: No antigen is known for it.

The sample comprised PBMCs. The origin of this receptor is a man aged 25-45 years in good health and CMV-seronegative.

The DNA for the CDR3 is TGTGCCAGCAGCTTAGGAGTTAGCGTAGTCTATGGCTACACCTTC. This codes for CASSLGVSVVYGYTF. V is TRBV11-2 and J is TRBJ1-2, with no clear D. The CDR3 is 15 amino acids. With 1 base removed from V and 4 bases from J, the gap between germline ends came to 13 bases. Per germline, CDR1 SGHAT and CDR2 FQNNGV.